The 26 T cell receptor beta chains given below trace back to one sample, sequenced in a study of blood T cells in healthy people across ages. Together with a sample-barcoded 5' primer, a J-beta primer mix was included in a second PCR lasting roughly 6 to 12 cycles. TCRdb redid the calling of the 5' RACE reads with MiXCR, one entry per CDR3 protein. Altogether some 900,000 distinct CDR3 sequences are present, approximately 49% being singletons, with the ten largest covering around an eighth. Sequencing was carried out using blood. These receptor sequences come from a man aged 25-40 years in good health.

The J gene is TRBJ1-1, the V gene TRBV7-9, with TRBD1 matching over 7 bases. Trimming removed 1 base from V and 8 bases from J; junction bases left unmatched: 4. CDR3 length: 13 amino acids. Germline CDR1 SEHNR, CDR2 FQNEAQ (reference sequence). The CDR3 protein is CASSLVTGWEAFF. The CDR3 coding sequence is TGTGCCAGCAGCTTAGTGACAGGGTGGGAAGCTTTCTTT.

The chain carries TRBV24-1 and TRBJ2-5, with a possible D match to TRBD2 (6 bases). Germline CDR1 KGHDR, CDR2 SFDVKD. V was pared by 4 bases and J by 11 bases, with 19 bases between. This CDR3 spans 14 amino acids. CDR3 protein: CATSDRGGYNEQYF. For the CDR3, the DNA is TGTGCCACCAGTGACCGTGGGGGGTACAATGAGCAGTACTTC.

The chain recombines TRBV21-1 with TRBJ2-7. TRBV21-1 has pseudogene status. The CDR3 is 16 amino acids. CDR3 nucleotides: TGTGCCAGCAGCAAAGATCGCCAGGAGGAGTACAATGAGCAGTACTTC. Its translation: CASSKDRQEEYNEQYF.

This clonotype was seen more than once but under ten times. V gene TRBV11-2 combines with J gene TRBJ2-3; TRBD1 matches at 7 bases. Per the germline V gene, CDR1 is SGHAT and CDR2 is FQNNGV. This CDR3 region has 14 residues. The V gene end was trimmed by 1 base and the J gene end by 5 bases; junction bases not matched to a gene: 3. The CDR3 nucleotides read TGTGCCAGCAGCTTAGTTAGGGGGCAAGATACGCAGTATTTT. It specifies CASSLVRGQDTQYF.

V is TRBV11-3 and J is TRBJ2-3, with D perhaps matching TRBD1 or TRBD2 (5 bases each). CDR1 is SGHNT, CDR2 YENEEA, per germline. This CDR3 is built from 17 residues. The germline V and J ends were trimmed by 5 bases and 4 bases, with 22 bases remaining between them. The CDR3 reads CASSLGAPVRSSDTQYF. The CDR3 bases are TGTGCCAGCAGCCTCGGGGCTCCAGTTCGATCCTCAGATACGCAGTATTTT. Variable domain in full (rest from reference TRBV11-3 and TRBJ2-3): EAGVVQSPRYKIIEKKQPVAFWCNPISGHNTLYWYLQNLGQGPELLIRYENEEAVDDSQLPKDRFSAERLKGVDSTLKIQPAELGDSAVYLCASSLGAPVRSSDTQYFGPGTRLTVL.

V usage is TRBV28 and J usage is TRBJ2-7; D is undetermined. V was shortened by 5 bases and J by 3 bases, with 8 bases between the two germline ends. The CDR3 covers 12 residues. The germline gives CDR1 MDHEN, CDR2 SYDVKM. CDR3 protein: CASSPSVYEQYF. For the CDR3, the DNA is TGTGCCAGCAGTCCCAGCGTCTACGAGCAGTACTTC.

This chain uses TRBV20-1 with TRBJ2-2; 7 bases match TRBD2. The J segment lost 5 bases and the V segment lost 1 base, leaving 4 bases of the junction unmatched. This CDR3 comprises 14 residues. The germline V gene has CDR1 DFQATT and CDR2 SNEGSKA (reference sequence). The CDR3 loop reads CSARAERGTGELFF. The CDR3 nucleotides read TGCAGTGCTAGAGCTGAGCGGGGAACCGGGGAGCTGTTTTTT.

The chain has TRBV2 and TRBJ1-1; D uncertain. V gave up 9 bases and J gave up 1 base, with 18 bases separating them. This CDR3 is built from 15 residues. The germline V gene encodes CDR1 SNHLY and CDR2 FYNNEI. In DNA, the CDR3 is TGTGCCAGTAGGAGAGAATCGGGGAGGAACACTGAAGCTTTCTTT. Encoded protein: CASRRESGRNTEAFF. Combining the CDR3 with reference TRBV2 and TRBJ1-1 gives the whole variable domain EPEVTQTPSHQVTQMGQEVILRCVPISNHLYFYWYRQILGQKVEFLVSFYNNEISEKSEIFDDQFSVERPDGSNFTLKIRSTKLEDSAMYFCASRRESGRNTEAFFGQGTRLTVV.

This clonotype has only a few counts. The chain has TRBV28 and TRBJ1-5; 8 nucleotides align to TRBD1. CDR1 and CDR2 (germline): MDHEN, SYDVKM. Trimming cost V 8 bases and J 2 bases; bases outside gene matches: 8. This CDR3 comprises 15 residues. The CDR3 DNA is TGTGCCAGCGCTCCCAGGGGGCAGGGCAATCAGCCCCAGCATTTT. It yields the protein CASAPRGQGNQPQHF.

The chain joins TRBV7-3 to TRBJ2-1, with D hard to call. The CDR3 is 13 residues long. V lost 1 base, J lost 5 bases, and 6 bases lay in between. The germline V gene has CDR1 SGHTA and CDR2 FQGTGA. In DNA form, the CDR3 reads TGTGCCAGCAGCTTAAGCCAGGACAATGAGCAGTTCTTC. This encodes CASSLSQDNEQFF.

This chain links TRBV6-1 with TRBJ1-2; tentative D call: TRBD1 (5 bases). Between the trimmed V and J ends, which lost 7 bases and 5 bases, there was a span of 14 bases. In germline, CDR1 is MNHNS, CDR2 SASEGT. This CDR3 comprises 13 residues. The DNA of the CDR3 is TGTGCCAGCACTCAGCCGGGGGGATATGGCTACACCTTC. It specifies CASTQPGGYGYTF.

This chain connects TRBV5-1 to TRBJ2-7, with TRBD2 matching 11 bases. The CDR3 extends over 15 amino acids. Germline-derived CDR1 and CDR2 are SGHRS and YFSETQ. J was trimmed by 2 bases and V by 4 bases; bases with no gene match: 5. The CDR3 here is CASSHTSGGPYEQYF. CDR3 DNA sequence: TGCGCCAGCAGCCATACTAGCGGGGGACCCTACGAGCAGTACTTC.

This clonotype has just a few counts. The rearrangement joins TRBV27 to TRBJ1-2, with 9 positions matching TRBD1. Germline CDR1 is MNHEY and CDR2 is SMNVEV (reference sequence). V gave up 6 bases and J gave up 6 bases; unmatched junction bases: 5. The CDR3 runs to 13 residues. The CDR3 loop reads CASRRTGDDGYTF. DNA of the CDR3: TGTGCCAGCAGACGGACAGGGGACGATGGCTACACCTTC.

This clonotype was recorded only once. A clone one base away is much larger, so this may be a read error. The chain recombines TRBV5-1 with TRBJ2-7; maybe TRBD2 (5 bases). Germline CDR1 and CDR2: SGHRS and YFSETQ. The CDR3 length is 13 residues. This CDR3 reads CASSPGYSYERYF. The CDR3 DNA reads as TGCGCCAGCAGCCCGGGGTACTCCTACGAGCGGTACTTC. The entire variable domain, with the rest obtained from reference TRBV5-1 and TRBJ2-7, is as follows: KAGVTQTPRYLIKTRGQQVTLSCSPISGHRSVSWYQQTPGQGLQFLFEYFSETQRNKGNFPGRFSGRQFSNSRSEMNVSTLELGDSALYLCASSPGYSYERYFGPGTRLTVT.

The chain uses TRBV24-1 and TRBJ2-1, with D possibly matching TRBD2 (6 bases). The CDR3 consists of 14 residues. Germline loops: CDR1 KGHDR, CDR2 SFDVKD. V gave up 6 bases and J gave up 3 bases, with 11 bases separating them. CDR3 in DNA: TGTGCCACCAGTACTGCGGGAATCTACAATGAGCAGTTCTTC. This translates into CATSTAGIYNEQFF.

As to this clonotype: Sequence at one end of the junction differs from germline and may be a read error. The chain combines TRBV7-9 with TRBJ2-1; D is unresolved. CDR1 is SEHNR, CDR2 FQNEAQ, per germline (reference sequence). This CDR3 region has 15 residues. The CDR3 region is CASSFDLLSDNEQFF. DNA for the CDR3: TGTGCCAGCAGCTTTGACCTCCTCTCCGACAATGAGCAGTTCTTC.

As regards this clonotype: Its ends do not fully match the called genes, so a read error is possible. The CDR3 region has the DNA TGTGCCAGCAGCTTATATCGTCCTAGCGGCACAGATACGCGGTATTTT. Translated, it gives CASSLYRPSGTDTRYF. The chain joins TRBV7-9 to TRBJ2-3; the match to TRBD2 covers 7 bases. This CDR3 spans 16 amino acids. Germline-derived CDR1 and CDR2 are SEHNR and FQNEAQ (reference sequence).

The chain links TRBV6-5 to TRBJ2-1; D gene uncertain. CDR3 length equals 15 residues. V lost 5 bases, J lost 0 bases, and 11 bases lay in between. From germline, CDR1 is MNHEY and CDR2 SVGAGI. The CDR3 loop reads CASSVTVSSYNEQFF. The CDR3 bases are TGTGCCAGCAGTGTGACCGTTAGCTCCTACAATGAGCAGTTCTTC.

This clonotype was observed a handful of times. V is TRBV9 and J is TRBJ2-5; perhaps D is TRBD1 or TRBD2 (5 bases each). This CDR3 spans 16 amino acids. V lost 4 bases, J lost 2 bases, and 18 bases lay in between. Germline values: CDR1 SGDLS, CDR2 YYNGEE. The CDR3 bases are TGTGCCAGCAGCCTGGGGACCCAAATGGGACAAGAGACCCAGTACTTC. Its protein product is CASSLGTQMGQETQYF.

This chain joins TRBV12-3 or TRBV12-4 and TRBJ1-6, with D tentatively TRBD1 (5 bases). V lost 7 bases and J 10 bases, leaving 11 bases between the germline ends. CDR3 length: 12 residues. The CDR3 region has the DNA TGTGCCAGCACCAGGGACCAGTCACCCCTCCACTTT. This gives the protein CASTRDQSPLHF.

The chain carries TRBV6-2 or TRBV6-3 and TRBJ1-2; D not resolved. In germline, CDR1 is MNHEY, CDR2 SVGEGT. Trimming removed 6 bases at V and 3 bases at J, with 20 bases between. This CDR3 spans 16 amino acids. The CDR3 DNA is TGTGCCAGCAGCAACCTCGAGGTGGGAACCCACTATGGCTACACCTTC. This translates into CASSNLEVGTHYGYTF.

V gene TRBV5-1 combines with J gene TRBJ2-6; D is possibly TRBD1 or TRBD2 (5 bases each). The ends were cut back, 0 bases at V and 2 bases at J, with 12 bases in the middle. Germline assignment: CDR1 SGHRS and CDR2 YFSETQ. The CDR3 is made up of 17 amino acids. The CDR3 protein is CASSLDKGTTGANVLTF. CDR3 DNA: TGCGCCAGCAGCTTGGACAAGGGGACCACTGGGGCCAACGTCCTGACTTTC.

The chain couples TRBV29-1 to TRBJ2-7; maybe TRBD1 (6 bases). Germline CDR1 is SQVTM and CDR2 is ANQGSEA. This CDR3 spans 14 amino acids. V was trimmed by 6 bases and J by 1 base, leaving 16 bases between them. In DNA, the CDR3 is TGCAGCGTCAGTCAGGGGTTTGCTTCCTACGAGCAGTACTTC. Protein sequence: CSVSQGFASYEQYF.

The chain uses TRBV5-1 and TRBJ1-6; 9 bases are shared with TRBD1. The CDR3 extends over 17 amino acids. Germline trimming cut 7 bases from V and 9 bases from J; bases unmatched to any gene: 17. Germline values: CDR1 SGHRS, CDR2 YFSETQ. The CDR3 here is CASGLGDWTGVSSPLHF. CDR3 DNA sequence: TGCGCCAGCGGTTTGGGTGATTGGACAGGGGTTAGTTCACCCCTCCACTTT.

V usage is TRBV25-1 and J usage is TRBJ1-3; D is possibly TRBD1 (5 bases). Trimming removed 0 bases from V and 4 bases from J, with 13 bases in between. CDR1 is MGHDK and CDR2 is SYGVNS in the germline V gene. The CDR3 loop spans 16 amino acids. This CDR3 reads CASSEYKGLSGNTIYF. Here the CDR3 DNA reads TGTGCCAGCAGTGAATATAAGGGGTTGTCCGGAAACACCATATATTTT.

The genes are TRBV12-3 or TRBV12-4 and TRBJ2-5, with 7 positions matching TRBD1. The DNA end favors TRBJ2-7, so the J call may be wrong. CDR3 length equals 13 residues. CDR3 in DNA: TGTGCCAGCAGACCCGACAGGGTGGGCGAGCAGTACTTC. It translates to CASRPDRVGEQYF.